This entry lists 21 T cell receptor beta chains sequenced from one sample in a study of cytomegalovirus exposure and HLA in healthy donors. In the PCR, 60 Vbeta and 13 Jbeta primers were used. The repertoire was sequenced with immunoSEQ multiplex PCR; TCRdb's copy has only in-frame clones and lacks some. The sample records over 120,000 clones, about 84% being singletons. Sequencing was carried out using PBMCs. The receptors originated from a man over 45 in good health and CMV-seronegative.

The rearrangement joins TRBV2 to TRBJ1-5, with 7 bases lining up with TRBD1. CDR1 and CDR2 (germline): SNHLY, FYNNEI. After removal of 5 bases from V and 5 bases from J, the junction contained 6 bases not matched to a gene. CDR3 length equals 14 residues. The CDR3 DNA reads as TGTGCCAGCAGTTTGCCAGGGGGATATCAGCCCCAGCATTTT. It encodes CASSLPGGYQPQHF.

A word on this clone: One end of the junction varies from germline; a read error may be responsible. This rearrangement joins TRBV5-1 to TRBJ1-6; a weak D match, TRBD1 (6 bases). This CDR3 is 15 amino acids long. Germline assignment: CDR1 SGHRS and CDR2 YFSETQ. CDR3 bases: TGCGCCAGCAGCTTGGGTCAGGGGTATACTTCACCCCTCCACTTT. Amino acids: CASSLGQGYTSPLHF.

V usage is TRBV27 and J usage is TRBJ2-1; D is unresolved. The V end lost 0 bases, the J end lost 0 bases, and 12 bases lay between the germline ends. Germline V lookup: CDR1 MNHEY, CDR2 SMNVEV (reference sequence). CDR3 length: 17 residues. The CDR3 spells CASSLSVIPSSYNEQFF. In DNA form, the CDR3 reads TGTGCCAGCAGTTTATCGGTCATTCCGAGCTCCTACAATGAGCAGTTCTTC.

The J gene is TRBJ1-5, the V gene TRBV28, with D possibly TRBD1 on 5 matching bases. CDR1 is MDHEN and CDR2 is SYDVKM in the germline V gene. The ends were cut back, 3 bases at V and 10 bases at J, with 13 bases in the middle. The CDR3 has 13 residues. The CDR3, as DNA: TGTGCCAGCAGTTTCCGCGGGACCGGACCCCAGCATTTT. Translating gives CASSFRGTGPQHF. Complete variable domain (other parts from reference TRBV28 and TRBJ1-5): DVKVTQSSRYLVKRTGEKVFLECVQDMDHENMFWYRQDPGLGLRLIYFSYDVKMKEKGDIPEGYSVSREKKERFSLILESASTNQTSMYLCASSFRGTGPQHFGDGTRLSIL.

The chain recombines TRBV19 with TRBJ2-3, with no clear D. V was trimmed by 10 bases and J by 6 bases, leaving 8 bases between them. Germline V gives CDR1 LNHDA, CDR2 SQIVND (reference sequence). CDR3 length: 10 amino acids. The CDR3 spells CATGLDTQYF. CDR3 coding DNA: TGTGCCACCGGTTTGGATACGCAGTATTTT.

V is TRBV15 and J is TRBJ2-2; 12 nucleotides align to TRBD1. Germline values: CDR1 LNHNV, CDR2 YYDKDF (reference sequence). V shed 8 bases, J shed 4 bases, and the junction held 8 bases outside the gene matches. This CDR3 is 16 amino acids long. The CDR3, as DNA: TGTGCCACCGGGACAGGGGGCAATACGGGCACCGGGGAGCTGTTTTTT. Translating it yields CATGTGGNTGTGELFF. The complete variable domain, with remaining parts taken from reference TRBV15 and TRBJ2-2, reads DAMVIQNPRYQVTQFGKPVTLSCSQTLNHNVMYWYQQKSSQAPKLLFHYYDKDFNNEADTPDNFQSRRPNTSFCFLDIRSPGLGDTAMYLCATGTGGNTGTGELFFGEGSRLTVL.

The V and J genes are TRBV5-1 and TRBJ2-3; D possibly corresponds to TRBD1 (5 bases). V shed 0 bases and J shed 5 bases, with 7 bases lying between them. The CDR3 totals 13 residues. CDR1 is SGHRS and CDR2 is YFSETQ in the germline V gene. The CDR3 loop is CASSLGGRDTQYF. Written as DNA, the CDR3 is TGCGCCAGCAGCTTGGGGGGCCGAGATACGCAGTATTTT.

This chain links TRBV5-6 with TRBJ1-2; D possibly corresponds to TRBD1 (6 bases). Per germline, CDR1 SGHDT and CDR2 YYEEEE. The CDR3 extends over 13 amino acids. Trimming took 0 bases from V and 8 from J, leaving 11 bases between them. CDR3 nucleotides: TGTGCCAGCAGCTTGGGGACAGAGGGGGGCTACACCTTC. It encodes CASSLGTEGGYTF.

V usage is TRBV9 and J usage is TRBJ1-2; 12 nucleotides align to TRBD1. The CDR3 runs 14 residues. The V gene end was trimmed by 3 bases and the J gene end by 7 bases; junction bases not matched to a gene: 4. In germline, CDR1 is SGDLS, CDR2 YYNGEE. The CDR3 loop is CASSAGQGASGYTF. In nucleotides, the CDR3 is TGTGCCAGCAGCGCGGGACAGGGGGCGAGTGGCTACACCTTC. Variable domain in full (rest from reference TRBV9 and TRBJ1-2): DSGVTQTPKHLITATGQRVTLRCSPRSGDLSVYWYQQSLDQGLQFLIQYYNGEERAKGNILERFSAQQFPDLHSELNLSSLELGDSALYFCASSAGQGASGYTFGSGTRLTVV.

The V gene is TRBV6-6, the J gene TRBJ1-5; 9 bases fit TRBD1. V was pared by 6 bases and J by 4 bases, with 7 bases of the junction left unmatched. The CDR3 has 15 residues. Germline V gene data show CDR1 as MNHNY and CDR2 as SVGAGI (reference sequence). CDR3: CASSRTGEWNQPQHF. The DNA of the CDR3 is TGTGCCAGCAGCCGGACAGGGGAATGGAATCAGCCCCAGCATTTT.

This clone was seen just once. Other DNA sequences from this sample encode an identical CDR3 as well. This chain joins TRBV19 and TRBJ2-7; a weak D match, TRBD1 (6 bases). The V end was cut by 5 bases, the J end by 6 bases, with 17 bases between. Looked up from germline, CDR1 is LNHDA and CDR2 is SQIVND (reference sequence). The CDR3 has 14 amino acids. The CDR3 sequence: CASSLRDTSREQYF. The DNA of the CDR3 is TGTGCCAGTAGTCTTCGGGACACTTCCCGCGAGCAGTACTTC.

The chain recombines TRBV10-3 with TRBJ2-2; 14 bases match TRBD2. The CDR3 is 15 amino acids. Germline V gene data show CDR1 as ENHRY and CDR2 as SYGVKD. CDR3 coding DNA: TGTGCTTGCGGGGGACTAGCGGGAGCGGACGGGGAGCTGTTTTTT. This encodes CACGGLAGADGELFF.

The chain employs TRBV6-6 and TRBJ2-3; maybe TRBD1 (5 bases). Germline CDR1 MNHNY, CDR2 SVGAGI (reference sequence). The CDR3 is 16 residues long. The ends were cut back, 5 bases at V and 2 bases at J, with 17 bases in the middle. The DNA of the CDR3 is TGTGCCAGCAGTAAACCTCTGGGGCAGGACACAGATACGCAGTATTTT. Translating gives CASSKPLGQDTDTQYF.

CDR3 amino acids: CASSPGTSGGRQYF. The CDR3 DNA reads TGTGCCAGCAGCCCCGGGACTAGCGGGGGCAGGCAGTATTTT. The chain carries TRBV5-6 and TRBJ2-3, with 14 nucleotides matching TRBD2. The germline gives CDR1 SGHDT, CDR2 YYEEEE. The CDR3 is 14 residues long. V shed 4 bases, J shed 11 bases, and the junction held 6 bases outside the gene matches.

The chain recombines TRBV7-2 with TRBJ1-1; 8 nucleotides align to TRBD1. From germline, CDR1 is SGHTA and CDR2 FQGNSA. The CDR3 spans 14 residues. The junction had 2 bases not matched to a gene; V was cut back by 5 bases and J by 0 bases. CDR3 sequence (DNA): TGTGCCAGCAGCGGACAGGGCATGAACACTGAAGCTTTCTTT. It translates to CASSGQGMNTEAFF.

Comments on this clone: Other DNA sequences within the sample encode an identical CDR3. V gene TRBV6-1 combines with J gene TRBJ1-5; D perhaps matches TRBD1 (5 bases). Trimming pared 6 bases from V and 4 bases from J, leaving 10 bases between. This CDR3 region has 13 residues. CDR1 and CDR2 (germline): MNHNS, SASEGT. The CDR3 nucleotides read TGTGCCAGCAGACAGGTGAATAATCAGCCCCAGCATTTT. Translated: CASRQVNNQPQHF.

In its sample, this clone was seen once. DNA of the CDR3: TGCGCCAGCAGCCTACTTGCGGGAGAGAACCAATATTACACCTACGAGCAGTACTTC. Protein sequence: CASSLLAGENQYYTYEQYF. The chain combines TRBV4-1 with TRBJ2-7; 7 nucleotides match TRBD2. The germline V gene has CDR1 MGHRA and CDR2 YSYEKL. J lost 2 bases, V lost 4 bases, and 20 bases had no gene match. The CDR3 covers 19 residues.

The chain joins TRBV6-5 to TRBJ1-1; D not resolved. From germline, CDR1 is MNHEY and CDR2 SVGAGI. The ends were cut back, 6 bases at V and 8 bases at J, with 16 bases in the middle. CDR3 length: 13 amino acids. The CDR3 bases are TGTGCCAGCAGGGACGACGGACTATTCGAAGCTTTCTTT. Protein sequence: CASRDDGLFEAFF.

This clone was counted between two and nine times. The CDR3 bases are TGTGCCAGCATCGACTCGGGGGGCACTGGAAACACCATATATTTT. Translated: CASIDSGGTGNTIYF. The chain couples TRBV6-5 to TRBJ1-3; TRBD1 is a possible D gene (6 bases). Germline CDR1 is MNHEY and CDR2 is SVGAGI. V shed 7 bases and J shed 2 bases, with 15 bases lying between them. The CDR3 sequence is 15 residues long.

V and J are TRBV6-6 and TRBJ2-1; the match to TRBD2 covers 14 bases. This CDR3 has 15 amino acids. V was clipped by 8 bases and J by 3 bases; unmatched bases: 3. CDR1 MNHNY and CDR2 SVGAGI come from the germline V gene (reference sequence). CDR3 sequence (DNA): TGTGCCAGCCTTGGGACTAGCGGGAGCTACAATGAGCAGTTCTTC. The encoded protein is CASLGTSGSYNEQFF.

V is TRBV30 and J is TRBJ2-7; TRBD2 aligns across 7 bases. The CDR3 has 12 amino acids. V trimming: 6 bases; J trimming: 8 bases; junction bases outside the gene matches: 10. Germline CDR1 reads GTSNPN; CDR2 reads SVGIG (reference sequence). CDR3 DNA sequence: TGTGCCTGCGCTACATCGGGGGGTAAGCAGTACTTC. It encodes CACATSGGKQYF.